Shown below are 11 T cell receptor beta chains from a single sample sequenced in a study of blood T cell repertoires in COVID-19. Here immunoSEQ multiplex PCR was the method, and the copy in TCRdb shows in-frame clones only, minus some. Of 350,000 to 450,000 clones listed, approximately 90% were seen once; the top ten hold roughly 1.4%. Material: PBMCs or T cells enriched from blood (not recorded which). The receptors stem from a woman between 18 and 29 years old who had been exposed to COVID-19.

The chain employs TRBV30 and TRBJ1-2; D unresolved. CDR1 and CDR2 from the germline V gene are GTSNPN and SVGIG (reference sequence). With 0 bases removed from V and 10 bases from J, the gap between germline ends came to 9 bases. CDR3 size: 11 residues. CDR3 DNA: TGTGCCTGGAGTGTAGGTGAGGCCTACACCTTC. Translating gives CAWSVGEAYTF.

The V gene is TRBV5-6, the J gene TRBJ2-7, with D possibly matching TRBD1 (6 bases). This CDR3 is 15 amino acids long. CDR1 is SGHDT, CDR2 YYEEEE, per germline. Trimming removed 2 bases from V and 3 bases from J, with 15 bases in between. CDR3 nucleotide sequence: TGTGCCAGCAGCTTACAGGGTTATGGGGTCTACGAGCAGTACTTC. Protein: CASSLQGYGVYEQYF.

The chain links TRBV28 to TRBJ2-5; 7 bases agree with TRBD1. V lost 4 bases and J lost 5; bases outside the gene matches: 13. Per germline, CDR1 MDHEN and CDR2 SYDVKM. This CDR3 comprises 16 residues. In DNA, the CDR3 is TGTGCCAGCAGTTCCCGCCGGGACAGACATTCGGAGACCCAGTACTTC. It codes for CASSSRRDRHSETQYF.

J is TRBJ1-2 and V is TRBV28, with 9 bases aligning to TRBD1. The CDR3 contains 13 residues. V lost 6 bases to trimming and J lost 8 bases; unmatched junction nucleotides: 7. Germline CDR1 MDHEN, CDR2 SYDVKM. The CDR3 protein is CASRVQGAQGYTF. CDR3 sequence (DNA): TGTGCCAGCAGGGTACAGGGGGCGCAGGGCTACACCTTC.

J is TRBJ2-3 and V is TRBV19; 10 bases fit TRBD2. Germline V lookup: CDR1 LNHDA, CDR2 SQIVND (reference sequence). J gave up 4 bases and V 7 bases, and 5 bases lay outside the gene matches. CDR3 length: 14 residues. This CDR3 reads CASTAGGASDTQYF. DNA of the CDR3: TGTGCCAGTACAGCGGGAGGGGCTTCAGATACGCAGTATTTT.

The CDR3: CATSREVYTLSDTDTQYF. The DNA for the CDR3 is TGTGCCACCAGCAGAGAAGTTTATACCCTGTCAGACACAGATACGCAGTATTTT. The gene calls are TRBV15 and TRBJ2-3; no clear D. The germline V gene has CDR1 LNHNV and CDR2 YYDKDF (reference sequence). Trimming cost V 0 bases and J 2 bases, with 18 bases left between them. The CDR3 runs to 18 residues.

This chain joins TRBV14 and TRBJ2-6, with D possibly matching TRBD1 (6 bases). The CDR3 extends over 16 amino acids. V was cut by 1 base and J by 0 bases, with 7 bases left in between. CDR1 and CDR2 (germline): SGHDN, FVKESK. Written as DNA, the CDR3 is TGTGCCAGCAGCCAAGGGGGGCGCTCTGGGGCCAACGTCCTGACTTTC. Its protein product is CASSQGGRSGANVLTF.

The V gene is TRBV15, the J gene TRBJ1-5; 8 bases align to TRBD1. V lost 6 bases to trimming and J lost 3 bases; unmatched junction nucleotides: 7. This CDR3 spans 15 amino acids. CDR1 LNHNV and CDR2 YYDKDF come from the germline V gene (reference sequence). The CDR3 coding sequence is TGTGCCACCAGGGGCGGGGACAGGATCAATCAGCCCCAGCATTTT. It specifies CATRGGDRINQPQHF. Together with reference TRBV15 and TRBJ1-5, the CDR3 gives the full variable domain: DAMVIQNPRYQVTQFGKPVTLSCSQTLNHNVMYWYQQKSSQAPKLLFHYYDKDFNNEADTPDNFQSRRPNTSFCFLDIRSPGLGDTAMYLCATRGGDRINQPQHFGDGTRLSIL.

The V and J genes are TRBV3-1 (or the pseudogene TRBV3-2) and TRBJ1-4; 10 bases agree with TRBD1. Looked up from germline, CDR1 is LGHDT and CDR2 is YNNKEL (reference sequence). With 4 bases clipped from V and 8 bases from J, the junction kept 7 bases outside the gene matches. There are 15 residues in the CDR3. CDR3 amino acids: CASSLSDRGSEKLFF. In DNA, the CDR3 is TGTGCCAGCAGCCTATCGGACAGGGGGTCAGAAAAACTGTTTTTT.

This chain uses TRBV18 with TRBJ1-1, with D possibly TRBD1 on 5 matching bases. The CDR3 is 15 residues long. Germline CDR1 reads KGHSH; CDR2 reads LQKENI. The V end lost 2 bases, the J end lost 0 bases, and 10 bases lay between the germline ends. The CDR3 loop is CASSPDSFMNTEAFF. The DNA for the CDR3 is TGTGCCAGCTCACCAGACAGTTTCATGAACACTGAAGCTTTCTTT.

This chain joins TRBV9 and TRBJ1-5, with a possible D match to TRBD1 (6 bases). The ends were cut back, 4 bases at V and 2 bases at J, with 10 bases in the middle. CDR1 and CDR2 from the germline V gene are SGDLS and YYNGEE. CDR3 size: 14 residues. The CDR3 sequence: CASSKQGGNQPQHF. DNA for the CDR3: TGTGCCAGCAGCAAACAGGGAGGCAATCAGCCCCAGCATTTT. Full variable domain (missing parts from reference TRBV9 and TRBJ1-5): DSGVTQTPKHLITATGQRVTLRCSPRSGDLSVYWYQQSLDQGLQFLIQYYNGEERAKGNILERFSAQQFPDLHSELNLSSLELGDSALYFCASSKQGGNQPQHFGDGTRLSIL.